The 19 T cell receptor beta chains reported below all come from one sample, sequenced in a study of cytomegalovirus exposure and HLA in healthy donors (TCRdb year 2017). The library came from the immunoSEQ multiplex PCR assay. For the multiplex PCR, a mixture combining 60 forward primers for TCR Vbeta segments and 13 reverse primers for TCR Jbeta segments was used. TCRdb took this table from immuneACCESS and kept in-frame rearrangements with V and J called. Such tables lack part of the clones; where checked against another copy, unresolved V genes explain under half of the gap, and the rest is unexplained. The sample has fewer than 250,000 clones on record, over 75% of them singletons. Around 9.6% of the sample belongs to the ten largest clones. Sequencing was carried out using PBMCs. The receptors come from a woman aged 45-65 years in good health and CMV-seropositive.

The chain couples TRBV2 to TRBJ1-4; 7 bases are shared with TRBD1. This CDR3 contains 15 residues. The junction had 4 bases not matched to a gene; V was cut back by 4 bases and J by 2 bases. Germline values: CDR1 SNHLY, CDR2 FYNNEI. CDR3 sequence: CASSGQQGTNEKLFF. CDR3 bases: TGTGCCAGCAGTGGCCAACAGGGGACTAATGAAAAACTGTTTTTT.

The CDR3 reads CASSQDWGVTDTQYF. The CDR3 bases are TGCGCCAGCAGCCAAGATTGGGGGGTCACAGATACGCAGTATTTT. The J gene is TRBJ2-3, the V gene TRBV4-1, with D possibly matching TRBD2 (6 bases). Germline V lookup: CDR1 MGHRA, CDR2 YSYEKL. V lost 0 bases and J 2 bases, leaving 9 bases between the germline ends. The CDR3 is 15 residues long.

This chain uses TRBV4-3 with TRBJ1-5; the D gene is possibly TRBD1 (6 bases). This CDR3 has 15 residues. Germline V CDR1 and CDR2: LGHNA, YSLEER. V lost 2 bases and J 9 bases, leaving 17 bases between the germline ends. CDR3 nucleotide sequence: TGCGCCAGCAGCCAAACCTTGACAGGTATCACGCCCCAGCATTTT. Translation: CASSQTLTGITPQHF.

This chain uses TRBV13 with TRBJ1-2, with D tentatively TRBD1 (6 bases). The germline V gene encodes CDR1 PRHDT and CDR2 FYEKMQ (reference sequence). V was shortened by 0 bases and J by 7 bases, with 18 bases between the two germline ends. The CDR3 spans 16 residues. The CDR3 reads CASSLGTRGTGSGYTF. The CDR3 nucleotides are TGTGCCAGCAGCTTAGGCACCAGGGGAACGGGTTCTGGCTACACCTTC.

This clone was counted once. This chain links TRBV28 with TRBJ1-2; D perhaps matches TRBD1 (6 bases). CDR3 length: 16 residues. The V gene lost 2 bases and the J gene lost 3 bases, with 16 bases spanning the gap. Germline V gives CDR1 MDHEN, CDR2 SYDVKM. Written as DNA, the CDR3 is TGTGCCAGCAGTTTAAATCCCATTGCAGGGGACTATGGCTACACCTTC. Its translation: CASSLNPIAGDYGYTF.

The CDR3 loop is CASSLDSYNSPLHF. In DNA form, the CDR3 reads TGCGCCAGCAGCTTGGACTCATATAATTCACCCCTCCACTTT. The chain joins TRBV5-1 to TRBJ1-6; D is uncertain. V lost 0 bases and J lost 4, with 5 bases in between. The germline gives CDR1 SGHRS, CDR2 YFSETQ. The CDR3 sequence is 14 residues long.

This chain uses TRBV5-6 with TRBJ2-5; 10 nucleotides match TRBD2. This CDR3 has 15 residues. Germline V lookup: CDR1 SGHDT, CDR2 YYEEEE. The trim removed 3 bases at V and 5 bases at J, leaving 7 bases unmatched. The DNA of the CDR3 is TGTGCCAGCAGCTACCTACTAGCGGGGTCGGAGACCCAGTACTTC. Residues: CASSYLLAGSETQYF.

V usage is TRBV29-1 and J usage is TRBJ1-5; no clear D. With 4 bases removed from V and 2 bases from J, the gap between germline ends came to 21 bases. The CDR3 length is 17 residues. Germline V gene data show CDR1 as SQVTM and CDR2 as ANQGSEA. The CDR3 region has the DNA TGCAGCGTTGTGGAGCACTCGGAGCCCTCTGGCAATCAGCCCCAGCATTTT. As protein: CSVVEHSEPSGNQPQHF.

This chain links TRBV5-4 with TRBJ2-2; possible D gene TRBD1, 5 bases. CDR1 and CDR2 from the germline V gene are SGHNT and YYREEE (reference sequence). The CDR3 length is 18 residues. V shed 0 bases and J shed 5 bases, with 20 bases lying between them. The CDR3 DNA reads as TGTGCCAGCAGCTTGGCCCTTGGGGCCTCAGTTAGAACCGGGGAGCTGTTTTTT. It is translated as CASSLALGASVRTGELFF.

This clone appeared once. The genes are TRBV18 and TRBJ1-6, with D unresolved. The V gene lost 6 bases and the J gene lost 7 bases, with 16 bases spanning the gap. CDR3 size: 15 residues. From germline, CDR1 is KGHSH and CDR2 LQKENI. The CDR3 protein is CASSPTLVANSPLHF. For the CDR3, the DNA is TGTGCCAGCTCTCCAACTTTGGTCGCAAATTCACCCCTCCACTTT.

The chain is built from TRBV29-1 and TRBJ1-3; no clear D gene. The CDR3 is 11 amino acids. Trimming removed 4 bases at V and 12 bases at J, with 13 bases between. Germline V lookup: CDR1 SQVTM, CDR2 ANQGSEA. The CDR3 spells CSVGADGDIYF. The CDR3, as DNA: TGCAGCGTTGGAGCTGACGGGGACATATATTTT.

The J gene is TRBJ1-1, the V gene TRBV4-3; weak D call: TRBD1 (6 bases). Germline CDR1 LGHNA, CDR2 YSLEER. CDR3 length: 16 residues. The V end lost 3 bases, the J end lost 5 bases, and 19 bases lay between the germline ends. DNA of the CDR3: TGCGCCAGCAGCCACGGGACCCTACAGGGAGAGACTGAAGCTTTCTTT. Translated, it gives CASSHGTLQGETEAFF.

The V and J genes are TRBV7-9 and TRBJ1-1; possible D gene TRBD1, 6 bases. The V end lost 1 base, the J end lost 3 bases, and 9 bases lay between the germline ends. In germline, CDR1 is SEHNR, CDR2 FQNEAQ (reference sequence). The CDR3 sequence is 14 residues long. Here the CDR3 DNA reads TGTGCCAGCAGCTTAGGCAGGGGTGACACTGAAGCTTTCTTT. The encoded protein is CASSLGRGDTEAFF.

CDR3 protein: CASSLNRARSPLHF. The CDR3 nucleotides are TGTGCCAGCAGCTTGAACAGGGCGCGATCACCCCTCCACTTT. The J gene is TRBJ1-6, the V gene TRBV11-2; tentative D call: TRBD1 (6 bases). The CDR3 covers 14 residues. CDR1 and CDR2 from the germline V gene are SGHAT and FQNNGV. The V and J ends lost 3 bases and 10 bases respectively, with 13 bases between them.

The chain couples TRBV27 to TRBJ1-2; D gene ambiguous. The germline V gene has CDR1 MNHEY and CDR2 SMNVEV (reference sequence). V shed 3 bases and J shed 1 base, with 18 bases lying between them. The CDR3 consists of 17 residues. CDR3 protein: CASSFSILGTLNYGYTF. As DNA, the CDR3 is TGTGCCAGCAGTTTCTCAATCCTAGGTACTCTTAACTATGGCTACACCTTC.

The V call is TRBV18, the J call TRBJ1-1; 8 bases map to TRBD1. Per germline, CDR1 KGHSH and CDR2 LQKENI. V dropped 6 bases and J dropped 4; count of bases not matched to a gene: 16. The CDR3 covers 17 residues. CDR3 coding DNA: TGTGCCAGCTCCTCGATGGTGGGCACAGGGGGAGGCACTGAAGCTTTCTTT. This sequence encodes CASSSMVGTGGGTEAFF. Together with reference TRBV18 and TRBJ1-1, the CDR3 gives the full variable domain: NAGVMQNPRHLVRRRGQEARLRCSPMKGHSHVYWYRQLPEEGLKFMVYLQKENIIDESGMPKERFSAEFPKEGPSILRIQQVVRGDSAAYFCASSSMVGTGGGTEAFFGQGTRLTVV.

This chain uses TRBV5-6 with TRBJ1-2, with D tentatively TRBD1 (5 bases). CDR3 length: 14 residues. Trimming pared 1 base from V and 5 bases from J, leaving 12 bases between. In germline, CDR1 is SGHDT, CDR2 YYEEEE. The CDR3 DNA follows: TGTGCCAGCAGCTTGCGCGGGGGAGGGTATGGCTACACCTTC. Translating gives CASSLRGGGYGYTF.

The chain employs TRBV9 and TRBJ2-3; 7 nucleotides match TRBD2. Losses at the gene ends were 0 bases for V and 8 bases for J; bases not matched to a gene: 9. There are 15 residues in the CDR3. Germline loops: CDR1 SGDLS, CDR2 YYNGEE. The CDR3 here is CASSVVGGGSGTQYF. DNA of the CDR3: TGTGCCAGCAGCGTAGTTGGGGGGGGGTCGGGTACGCAGTATTTT.

The J gene is TRBJ1-2, the V gene TRBV4-2; 7 nucleotides line up with TRBD1. V was pared by 4 bases and J by 3 bases, with 8 bases of the junction left unmatched. In germline, CDR1 is LGHNA, CDR2 YNFKEQ. The CDR3 contains 15 residues. The CDR3 protein is CASSRRSGTDYGYTF. As DNA, the CDR3 is TGTGCCAGCAGCCGGAGATCCGGGACAGACTATGGCTACACCTTC.